The 26 T cell receptor beta chains reported below all come from one sample, sequenced in a study of shared clonotypes between healthy human individuals. Sequencing was performed with immunoSEQ multiplex PCR; in TCRdb, only in-frame clones are kept and a portion is missing. The profile shows some 1.4 million clones, roughly 96% of them singletons. What was sequenced was naive CD4+ T cells sorted from blood. Subset given: CD45RA+ positively selected. These receptors all stem from a man younger than 45 in good health.

The CDR3 loop reads CASSQTGMFRDTQYF. The CDR3 bases are TGTGCCAGCTCCCAGACAGGGATGTTCAGAGATACGCAGTATTTT. The rearrangement joins TRBV18 to TRBJ2-3, with TRBD1 matching 7 bases. This CDR3 contains 15 residues. Trimming took 6 bases from V and 5 from J; bases not matched to a gene: 11. Looked up from germline, CDR1 is KGHSH and CDR2 is LQKENI.

This chain links TRBV28 with TRBJ2-2, with 7 bases identical to TRBD1. V gave up 7 bases and J gave up 8 bases; unmatched junction bases: 19. This CDR3 contains 17 residues. Germline CDR1 and CDR2: MDHEN and SYDVKM. The CDR3 reads CASTVGQGEPHFGELFF. The CDR3 nucleotides are TGTGCCAGCACTGTGGGTCAGGGGGAACCCCATTTTGGGGAGCTGTTTTTT.

This sequence joins TRBV4-1 and TRBJ1-2; D is undetermined. The CDR3 is 15 amino acids. V was shortened by 1 base and J by 7 bases, with 16 bases between the two germline ends. Looked up from germline, CDR1 is MGHRA and CDR2 is YSYEKL. The CDR3 DNA reads as TGCGCCAGCAGCCAAGTAGGTAGTACCAGAGGTGGCTACACCTTC. Protein product: CASSQVGSTRGGYTF.

This chain links TRBV9 with TRBJ2-1; 7 bases align to TRBD2. Germline assignment: CDR1 SGDLS and CDR2 YYNGEE. CDR3 length: 14 residues. The junction had 9 bases not matched to a gene; V was cut back by 2 bases and J by 10 bases. The DNA of the CDR3 is TGTGCCAGCAGCGTTCATGGCGGGAGTGAAGAGCAGTTCTTC. It encodes CASSVHGGSEEQFF.

The chain links TRBV27 to TRBJ2-1; D not certain. Germline CDR1 MNHEY, CDR2 SMNVEV (reference sequence). The CDR3 spans 13 residues. V lost 5 bases and J lost 9, with 14 bases in between. DNA for the CDR3: TGTGCCAGCAGTGAAAAGAGGAAGACTGAGCAGTTCTTC. It yields the protein CASSEKRKTEQFF.

The chain is built from TRBV5-3 and TRBJ2-5, with 10 bases aligning to TRBD1. TRBV5-3 falls under the ORF class, with uncertain function. After removal of 5 bases from V and 5 bases from J, the junction contained 9 bases not matched to a gene. The CDR3 is 15 residues long. The CDR3 here is CARSFPGQGNETQYF. The CDR3 DNA reads as TGTGCCAGAAGTTTCCCGGGACAGGGGAATGAGACCCAGTACTTC.

The chain has TRBV28 and TRBJ1-5, with no clear D. This CDR3 is 13 amino acids long. Germline loops: CDR1 MDHEN, CDR2 SYDVKM. V lost 6 bases, J lost 6 bases, and 12 bases lay in between. The CDR3 DNA reads TGTGCCAGCAGCCCCGCCGGGCTTCAGCCCCAGCATTTT. It yields the protein CASSPAGLQPQHF.

This chain joins TRBV28 and TRBJ2-3, with a tentative D call TRBD2 (5 bases). V shed 7 bases and J shed 4 bases, with 15 bases lying between them. There are 14 residues in the CDR3. Germline V gene sequence: CDR1 MDHEN, CDR2 SYDVKM. The CDR3 DNA follows: TGTGCCAGCATCGAGGGTTCGGTGGCAGATACGCAGTATTTT. Translation: CASIEGSVADTQYF.

The gene calls are TRBV28 and TRBJ2-1; unclear D gene. CDR1 and CDR2 from the germline V gene are MDHEN and SYDVKM. Trimming stripped 4 bases from V and 1 base from J, with 14 bases between. The CDR3 has 16 amino acids. CDR3 DNA sequence: TGTGCCAGCAGTTCCTCGGACCGACGATCCTACAATGAGCAGTTCTTC. It codes for CASSSSDRRSYNEQFF.

The chain is built from TRBV20-1 and TRBJ1-1, with TRBD1 matching over 7 bases. Looked up from germline, CDR1 is DFQATT and CDR2 is SNEGSKA (reference sequence). V shed 7 bases, J shed 6 bases, and the junction held 5 bases outside the gene matches. The CDR3 length is 11 residues. The CDR3 spells CSGQGEAEAFF. CDR3 sequence (DNA): TGCAGTGGCCAGGGGGAGGCTGAAGCTTTCTTT.

The rearrangement uses TRBV2 and TRBJ2-1; 7 positions match TRBD2. Trimming took 2 bases from V and 8 from J; bases not matched to a gene: 9. CDR3 length equals 15 residues. CDR1 and CDR2 (germline): SNHLY, FYNNEI. The CDR3 DNA reads TGTGCCAGCAGTGAATCTGGACTAGGGCTCGATGAGCAGTTCTTC. Translation gives CASSESGLGLDEQFF.

This clone was picked up one time. This chain links TRBV4-3 with TRBJ2-7, with TRBD2 identical over 8 bases. V dropped 2 bases and J dropped 3; count of bases not matched to a gene: 6. The CDR3 sequence is 15 residues long. Germline V gene lookup returns CDR1 LGHNA and CDR2 YSLEER. DNA for the CDR3: TGCGCCAGCAGCCAAATAGCGGGAAATGGCTACGAGCAGTACTTC. It codes for CASSQIAGNGYEQYF.

The chain links TRBV29-1 to TRBJ1-5; unclear D gene. This CDR3 comprises 12 residues. Germline V gene data show CDR1 as SQVTM and CDR2 as ANQGSEA. Deletions cut 5 bases from V and 2 bases from J, with 7 bases between. CDR3 coding DNA: TGCAGCGTTTTGTGGGGCAATCAGCCCCAGCATTTT. Translating gives CSVLWGNQPQHF.

This rearrangement joins TRBV4-2 to TRBJ1-5, with TRBD1 matching over 9 bases. After removal of 0 bases from V and 9 bases from J, the junction contained 9 bases not matched to a gene. Germline-derived CDR1 and CDR2 are LGHNA and YNFKEQ. This CDR3 has 16 amino acids. DNA for the CDR3: TGTGCCAGCAGCCAAGAAGGGACAGGGACCTCCTGGCCCCAGCATTTT. It is translated as CASSQEGTGTSWPQHF.

The chain combines TRBV6-6 with TRBJ2-5; D gene unclear. The CDR3 runs 13 residues. With 7 bases removed from V and 2 bases from J, the gap between germline ends came to 11 bases. Germline V lookup: CDR1 MNHNY, CDR2 SVGAGI (reference sequence). The CDR3 is CASTRTEQETQYF. CDR3 coding DNA: TGTGCCAGCACGAGGACCGAACAAGAGACCCAGTACTTC.

The rearrangement links TRBV6-1 to TRBJ1-5, with no clear D. Germline V gene data show CDR1 as MNHNS and CDR2 as SASEGT. Deletions cut 0 bases from V and 5 bases from J, with 5 bases between. This CDR3 contains 13 residues. The CDR3, as DNA: TGTGCCAGCAGTGAAGCGCAGTATCAGCCCCAGCATTTT. Translation gives CASSEAQYQPQHF.

V and J are TRBV7-5 and TRBJ1-1; the table names TRBD1, a call not compared with the DNA. TRBV7-5 is flagged as a pseudogene. CDR3 length equals 21 residues. CDR3 residues: CARSFTGGVRRDRTLNTEAFF. The CDR3 DNA reads TGTGCCAGAAGCTTCACGGGTGGGGTGAGGCGGGACAGGACCCTGAACACTGAAGCTTTCTTT.

The chain couples TRBV29-1 to TRBJ2-1, with D tentatively TRBD2 (6 bases). The CDR3 is 14 amino acids. V shed 5 bases and J shed 0 bases, with 11 bases lying between them. Looked up from germline, CDR1 is SQVTM and CDR2 is ANQGSEA. The CDR3 nucleotides are TGCAGCGTTTTAGTCGGGAGCTCCTACAATGAGCAGTTCTTC. This translates into CSVLVGSSYNEQFF.

The chain joins TRBV10-3 to TRBJ2-2; 9 bases map to TRBD2. Germline CDR1 reads ENHRY; CDR2 reads SYGVKD. The CDR3 totals 15 residues. The J segment lost 2 bases and the V segment lost 5 bases, leaving 3 bases of the junction unmatched. DNA for the CDR3: TGTGCCATCAGTTCTAGCGGGATAAACACCGGGGAGCTGTTTTTT. Protein: CAISSSGINTGELFF.

This clone has just one count. The gene calls are TRBV11-2 and TRBJ2-3; 7 positions match TRBD2. The CDR3 is 13 amino acids. Germline values: CDR1 SGHAT, CDR2 FQNNGV. V lost 8 bases to trimming and J lost 12 bases; unmatched junction nucleotides: 14. The DNA for the CDR3 is TGTGCCAGCGCTAGGGCCGGCGGGAGTTCCCAGTATTTT. This codes for CASARAGGSSQYF.

The rearrangement links TRBV10-3 to TRBJ1-2; a weak D match, TRBD1 (5 bases). The CDR3 has 18 residues. The germline gives CDR1 ENHRY, CDR2 SYGVKD. V lost 4 bases to trimming and J lost 1 base, with 22 bases between them. This CDR3 reads CAISGAGPPSSGNYGYTF. The CDR3, as DNA: TGTGCCATCAGTGGTGCAGGGCCGCCCTCAAGCGGTAACTATGGCTACACCTTC.

Notes on this clone: Other DNA sequences within the sample encode an identical CDR3. The chain recombines TRBV29-1 with TRBJ2-7; 8 nucleotides align to TRBD1. V was pared by 3 bases and J by 5 bases, with 9 bases of the junction left unmatched. Germline V gene data show CDR1 as SQVTM and CDR2 as ANQGSEA. The CDR3 covers 14 residues. The CDR3 protein is CSVEAGSGGDEQYF. In nucleotides, the CDR3 is TGCAGCGTTGAGGCAGGATCAGGGGGCGACGAGCAGTACTTC.

The rearrangement uses TRBV2 and TRBJ2-2; D gene ambiguous. This CDR3 spans 12 amino acids. Germline CDR1 reads SNHLY; CDR2 reads FYNNEI. V lost 7 bases, J lost 6 bases, and 9 bases lay in between. CDR3 region: CASTPYAGELFF. The CDR3, as DNA: TGTGCCAGCACACCTTACGCCGGGGAGCTGTTTTTT. Full variable domain (remainder filled in from reference TRBV2 and TRBJ2-2): EPEVTQTPSHQVTQMGQEVILRCVPISNHLYFYWYRQILGQKVEFLVSFYNNEISEKSEIFDDQFSVERPDGSNFTLKIRSTKLEDSAMYFCASTPYAGELFFGEGSRLTVL.

CDR3 sequence: CSVDGAESTDTQYF. CDR3 coding DNA: TGCAGCGTTGATGGGGCCGAGAGCACAGATACGCAGTATTTT. This chain joins TRBV29-1 and TRBJ2-3; D possibly corresponds to TRBD1 (5 bases). With 3 bases removed from V and 0 bases from J, the gap between germline ends came to 10 bases. Per germline, CDR1 SQVTM and CDR2 ANQGSEA. This CDR3 contains 14 residues.

This clone appeared once. The J gene is TRBJ2-7, the V gene TRBV6-1; TRBD2 matches 8 bases. The length of the CDR3 is 16 residues. J gave up 2 bases and V 4 bases, and 10 bases lay outside the gene matches. In germline, CDR1 is MNHNS, CDR2 SASEGT. The CDR3 loop is CASSGPGLAFTYEQYF. CDR3 DNA: TGTGCCAGCAGTGGTCCCGGACTAGCTTTTACCTACGAGCAGTACTTC.

The genes are TRBV25-1 and TRBJ2-2, with 12 bases matching TRBD2. Trimming removed 4 bases from V and 4 bases from J; junction bases left unmatched: 4. The CDR3 runs 16 residues. CDR1 is MGHDK and CDR2 is SYGVNS in the germline V gene. The CDR3 sequence is CASSALAGGTTGELFF. CDR3 sequence (DNA): TGTGCCAGCAGTGCACTAGCGGGAGGCACCACCGGGGAGCTGTTTTTT.